This passage covers 14 T cell receptor beta chains from one sample sequenced in a study of cytomegalovirus exposure and HLA in healthy donors. The PCR made use of 60 Vbeta and 13 Jbeta primers. TCRdb's copy holds only in-frame clones and misses some; the assay was immunoSEQ multiplex PCR. The sample includes 60,000 to 85,000 clones, about 76% of them seen just once. The sequencing input was PBMCs. The receptors here all came from a male donor in good health and CMV-seropositive.

V and J are TRBV18 and TRBJ1-2; tentatively, D is TRBD1 (5 bases). Looked up from germline, CDR1 is KGHSH and CDR2 is LQKENI. V lost 6 bases, J lost 6 bases, and 17 bases lay in between. This CDR3 spans 14 amino acids. Here the CDR3 reads CASSPGGTLNGYTF. In DNA form, the CDR3 reads TGTGCCAGCTCCCCCGGGGGGACTTTAAATGGCTACACCTTC.

The V call is TRBV10-3, the J call TRBJ1-2, with 12 bases identical to TRBD1. After removal of 5 bases from V and 2 bases from J, the junction contained 3 bases not matched to a gene. The CDR3 spans 15 residues. Germline assignment: CDR1 ENHRY and CDR2 SYGVKD. CDR3 nucleotides: TGTGCCATCAGTTCGGGACAGGGGGCGAACTATGGCTACACCTTC. This encodes CAISSGQGANYGYTF.

In nucleotides, the CDR3 is TGTGCCAGCAGTTCTTATGGCCGGGGAGCGTTCTTC. Translation gives CASSSYGRGAFF. The chain employs TRBV25-1 and TRBJ2-1, with D possibly TRBD2 on 5 matching bases. This CDR3 comprises 12 residues. Between the trimmed V and J ends, which lost 5 bases and 15 bases, there was a span of 17 bases. CDR1 and CDR2 (germline): MGHDK, SYGVNS.

The chain couples TRBV9 to TRBJ1-1, with a weak D call TRBD1 (5 bases). The CDR3 spans 14 residues. Germline lookup yields CDR1 SGDLS and CDR2 YYNGEE. The germline V and J ends were trimmed by 0 bases and 5 bases, with 11 bases remaining between them. The CDR3 DNA follows: TGTGCCAGCAGCGTAGTCGCAGGGCAAACTGAAGCTTTCTTT. It is translated as CASSVVAGQTEAFF.

In its sample, this clone was seen a few times. The chain combines TRBV11-1 with TRBJ2-5; D may be TRBD1 (5 bases). With 3 bases removed from V and 9 bases from J, the gap between germline ends came to 14 bases. The germline CDR1 and CDR2 sequences are SGHAT and FQDESV (reference sequence). This CDR3 region has 13 residues. In DNA form, the CDR3 reads TGTGCCAGCAGCTTGGGGCAGGGCAGGGCCCAGTACTTC. This codes for CASSLGQGRAQYF.

The chain recombines TRBV14 with TRBJ1-3; a weak D match, TRBD1 (5 bases). Germline assignment: CDR1 SGHDN and CDR2 FVKESK. This CDR3 has 14 amino acids. V lost 8 bases and J lost 0, with 11 bases in between. The CDR3 sequence: CASGHSSSGNTIYF. CDR3 coding DNA: TGTGCCAGCGGACACAGCTCCTCTGGAAACACCATATATTTT.

This chain uses TRBV28 with TRBJ2-5; no definite D call. CDR1 and CDR2 from the germline V gene are MDHEN and SYDVKM. V was shortened by 1 base and J by 0 bases, with 6 bases between the two germline ends. This CDR3 contains 14 residues. For the CDR3, the DNA is TGTGCCAGCAGTTTATTCAAAAACCAAGAGACCCAGTACTTC. It yields the protein CASSLFKNQETQYF.

In nucleotides, the CDR3 is TGTGCCAGCAGCCAACGGGGACTAGCGGGAGGCAAAGAGACCCAGTACTTC. It translates to CASSQRGLAGGKETQYF. This chain connects TRBV5-6 to TRBJ2-5; 15 nucleotides line up with TRBD2. Germline V CDR1 and CDR2: SGHDT, YYEEEE. The CDR3 is 17 amino acids. V shed 4 bases, J shed 3 bases, and the junction held 7 bases outside the gene matches.

The chain uses TRBV21-1 and TRBJ2-1; TRBD2 is the table's D call and was not checked against the DNA. TRBV21-1 is assigned pseudogene status. The CDR3 runs to 13 residues. The CDR3 bases are TGTGCCAGCAGCAAAGTCGGAGGCAATGAGCAGTTCTTC. This gives the protein CASSKVGGNEQFF.

The rearrangement links TRBV30 to TRBJ2-7, with a possible D match to TRBD2 (6 bases). Trimming pared 5 bases from V and 5 bases from J, leaving 13 bases between. CDR3 length equals 12 residues. CDR1 GTSNPN and CDR2 SVGIG come from the germline V gene (reference sequence). CDR3 sequence reads: CAWRDSRDEQYF. CDR3 sequence (DNA): TGTGCCTGGCGGGACTCCCGAGACGAGCAGTACTTC.

To note about this clone: Sequence at one end of the junction differs from germline and may be a read error. The chain combines TRBV7-9 with TRBJ2-3, with a possible D match to TRBD1 (8 bases). The CDR3 is made up of 11 amino acids. Looked up from germline, CDR1 is SEHNR and CDR2 is FQNEAQ (reference sequence). The CDR3 spells CSSSGTGTQYF. For the CDR3, the DNA is TGTTCCAGCAGCGGGACAGGTACGCAGTATTTT.

The chain uses TRBV5-1 and TRBJ1-5; 7 bases map to TRBD1. The CDR3 has 15 amino acids. Germline lookup yields CDR1 SGHRS and CDR2 YFSETQ. Germline trimming cut 4 bases from V and 5 bases from J; bases unmatched to any gene: 9. The CDR3 region is CASSEAGTEDQPQHF. The CDR3 coding sequence is TGCGCCAGCAGCGAGGCAGGGACAGAGGATCAGCCCCAGCATTTT. The full variable domain, with the rest looked up from reference TRBV5-1 and TRBJ1-5, is KAGVTQTPRYLIKTRGQQVTLSCSPISGHRSVSWYQQTPGQGLQFLFEYFSETQRNKGNFPGRFSGRQFSNSRSEMNVSTLELGDSALYLCASSEAGTEDQPQHFGDGTRLSIL.

The rearrangement links TRBV27 to TRBJ1-6, with 10 bases identical to TRBD1. The ends lost 3 bases at V and 11 bases at J; junction bases unmatched: 7. Per the germline V gene, CDR1 is MNHEY and CDR2 is SMNVEV (reference sequence). The CDR3 has 15 amino acids. The CDR3 sequence is CASSFQTGGVAPLHF. The CDR3 region has the DNA TGTGCCAGCAGTTTCCAGACAGGGGGCGTAGCACCCCTCCACTTT.

This clone was seen a handful of times. V and J are TRBV10-3 and TRBJ2-3; 9 positions agree with TRBD1. J was trimmed by 0 bases and V by 5 bases; bases with no gene match: 3. This CDR3 is built from 15 residues. The germline CDR1 and CDR2 sequences are ENHRY and SYGVKD. The CDR3 loop is CAISTGGFSTDTQYF. The DNA for the CDR3 is TGTGCCATCAGTACAGGGGGCTTTAGCACAGATACGCAGTATTTT.